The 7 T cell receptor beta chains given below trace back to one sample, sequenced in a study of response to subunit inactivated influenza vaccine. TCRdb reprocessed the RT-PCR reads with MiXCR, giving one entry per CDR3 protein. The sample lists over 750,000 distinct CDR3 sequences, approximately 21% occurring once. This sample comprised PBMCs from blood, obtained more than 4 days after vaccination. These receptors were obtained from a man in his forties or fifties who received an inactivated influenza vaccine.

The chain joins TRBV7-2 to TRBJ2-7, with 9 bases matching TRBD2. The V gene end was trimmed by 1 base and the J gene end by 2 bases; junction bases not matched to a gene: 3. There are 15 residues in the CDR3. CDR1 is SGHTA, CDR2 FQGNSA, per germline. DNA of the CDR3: TGTGCCAGCAGCTTAGGGGCTAGCGGGACCTACGAGCAGTACTTC. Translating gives CASSLGASGTYEQYF.

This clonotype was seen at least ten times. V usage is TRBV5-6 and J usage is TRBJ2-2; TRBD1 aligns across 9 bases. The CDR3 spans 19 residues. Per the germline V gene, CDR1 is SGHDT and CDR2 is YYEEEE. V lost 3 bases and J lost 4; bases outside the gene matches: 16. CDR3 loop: CASSSPGQGYEGVTGELFF. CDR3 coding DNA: TGTGCCAGCAGCTCCCCGGGACAGGGCTACGAGGGGGTCACCGGGGAGCTGTTTTTT.

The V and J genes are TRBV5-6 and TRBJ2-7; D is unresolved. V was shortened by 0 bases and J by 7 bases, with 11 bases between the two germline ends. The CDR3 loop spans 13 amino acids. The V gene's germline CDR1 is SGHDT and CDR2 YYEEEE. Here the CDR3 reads CASSLGTRSEQYF. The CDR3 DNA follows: TGTGCCAGCAGCTTGGGAACACGAAGTGAGCAGTACTTC.

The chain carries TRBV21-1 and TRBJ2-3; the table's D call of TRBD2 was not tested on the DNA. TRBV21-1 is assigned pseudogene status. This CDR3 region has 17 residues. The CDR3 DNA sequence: TGTGCCAGCAGCAAAGAAGCGGGACGACAACGAGGGGATACGCAGTATTTT. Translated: CASSKEAGRQRGDTQYF.

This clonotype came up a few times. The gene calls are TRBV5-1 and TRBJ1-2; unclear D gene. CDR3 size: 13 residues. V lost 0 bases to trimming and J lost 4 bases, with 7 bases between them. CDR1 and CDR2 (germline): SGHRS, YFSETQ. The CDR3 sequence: CASSLGDGYGYTF. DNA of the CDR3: TGCGCCAGCAGCTTGGGTGACGGCTATGGCTACACCTTC.

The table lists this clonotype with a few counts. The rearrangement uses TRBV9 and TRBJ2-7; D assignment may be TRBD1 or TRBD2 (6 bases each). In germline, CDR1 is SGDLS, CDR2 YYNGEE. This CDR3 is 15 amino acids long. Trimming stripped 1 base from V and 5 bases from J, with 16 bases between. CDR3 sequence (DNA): TGTGCCAGCAGCGTAAGGGGGGCGCGTATTGACGAGCAGTACTTC. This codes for CASSVRGARIDEQYF.

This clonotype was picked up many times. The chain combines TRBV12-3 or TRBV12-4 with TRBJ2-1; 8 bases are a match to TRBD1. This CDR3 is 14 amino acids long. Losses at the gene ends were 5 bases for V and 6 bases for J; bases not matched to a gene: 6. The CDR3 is CASSLRDRRNEQFF. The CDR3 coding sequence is TGTGCCAGCAGTCTCCGGGACAGGCGCAATGAGCAGTTCTTC.